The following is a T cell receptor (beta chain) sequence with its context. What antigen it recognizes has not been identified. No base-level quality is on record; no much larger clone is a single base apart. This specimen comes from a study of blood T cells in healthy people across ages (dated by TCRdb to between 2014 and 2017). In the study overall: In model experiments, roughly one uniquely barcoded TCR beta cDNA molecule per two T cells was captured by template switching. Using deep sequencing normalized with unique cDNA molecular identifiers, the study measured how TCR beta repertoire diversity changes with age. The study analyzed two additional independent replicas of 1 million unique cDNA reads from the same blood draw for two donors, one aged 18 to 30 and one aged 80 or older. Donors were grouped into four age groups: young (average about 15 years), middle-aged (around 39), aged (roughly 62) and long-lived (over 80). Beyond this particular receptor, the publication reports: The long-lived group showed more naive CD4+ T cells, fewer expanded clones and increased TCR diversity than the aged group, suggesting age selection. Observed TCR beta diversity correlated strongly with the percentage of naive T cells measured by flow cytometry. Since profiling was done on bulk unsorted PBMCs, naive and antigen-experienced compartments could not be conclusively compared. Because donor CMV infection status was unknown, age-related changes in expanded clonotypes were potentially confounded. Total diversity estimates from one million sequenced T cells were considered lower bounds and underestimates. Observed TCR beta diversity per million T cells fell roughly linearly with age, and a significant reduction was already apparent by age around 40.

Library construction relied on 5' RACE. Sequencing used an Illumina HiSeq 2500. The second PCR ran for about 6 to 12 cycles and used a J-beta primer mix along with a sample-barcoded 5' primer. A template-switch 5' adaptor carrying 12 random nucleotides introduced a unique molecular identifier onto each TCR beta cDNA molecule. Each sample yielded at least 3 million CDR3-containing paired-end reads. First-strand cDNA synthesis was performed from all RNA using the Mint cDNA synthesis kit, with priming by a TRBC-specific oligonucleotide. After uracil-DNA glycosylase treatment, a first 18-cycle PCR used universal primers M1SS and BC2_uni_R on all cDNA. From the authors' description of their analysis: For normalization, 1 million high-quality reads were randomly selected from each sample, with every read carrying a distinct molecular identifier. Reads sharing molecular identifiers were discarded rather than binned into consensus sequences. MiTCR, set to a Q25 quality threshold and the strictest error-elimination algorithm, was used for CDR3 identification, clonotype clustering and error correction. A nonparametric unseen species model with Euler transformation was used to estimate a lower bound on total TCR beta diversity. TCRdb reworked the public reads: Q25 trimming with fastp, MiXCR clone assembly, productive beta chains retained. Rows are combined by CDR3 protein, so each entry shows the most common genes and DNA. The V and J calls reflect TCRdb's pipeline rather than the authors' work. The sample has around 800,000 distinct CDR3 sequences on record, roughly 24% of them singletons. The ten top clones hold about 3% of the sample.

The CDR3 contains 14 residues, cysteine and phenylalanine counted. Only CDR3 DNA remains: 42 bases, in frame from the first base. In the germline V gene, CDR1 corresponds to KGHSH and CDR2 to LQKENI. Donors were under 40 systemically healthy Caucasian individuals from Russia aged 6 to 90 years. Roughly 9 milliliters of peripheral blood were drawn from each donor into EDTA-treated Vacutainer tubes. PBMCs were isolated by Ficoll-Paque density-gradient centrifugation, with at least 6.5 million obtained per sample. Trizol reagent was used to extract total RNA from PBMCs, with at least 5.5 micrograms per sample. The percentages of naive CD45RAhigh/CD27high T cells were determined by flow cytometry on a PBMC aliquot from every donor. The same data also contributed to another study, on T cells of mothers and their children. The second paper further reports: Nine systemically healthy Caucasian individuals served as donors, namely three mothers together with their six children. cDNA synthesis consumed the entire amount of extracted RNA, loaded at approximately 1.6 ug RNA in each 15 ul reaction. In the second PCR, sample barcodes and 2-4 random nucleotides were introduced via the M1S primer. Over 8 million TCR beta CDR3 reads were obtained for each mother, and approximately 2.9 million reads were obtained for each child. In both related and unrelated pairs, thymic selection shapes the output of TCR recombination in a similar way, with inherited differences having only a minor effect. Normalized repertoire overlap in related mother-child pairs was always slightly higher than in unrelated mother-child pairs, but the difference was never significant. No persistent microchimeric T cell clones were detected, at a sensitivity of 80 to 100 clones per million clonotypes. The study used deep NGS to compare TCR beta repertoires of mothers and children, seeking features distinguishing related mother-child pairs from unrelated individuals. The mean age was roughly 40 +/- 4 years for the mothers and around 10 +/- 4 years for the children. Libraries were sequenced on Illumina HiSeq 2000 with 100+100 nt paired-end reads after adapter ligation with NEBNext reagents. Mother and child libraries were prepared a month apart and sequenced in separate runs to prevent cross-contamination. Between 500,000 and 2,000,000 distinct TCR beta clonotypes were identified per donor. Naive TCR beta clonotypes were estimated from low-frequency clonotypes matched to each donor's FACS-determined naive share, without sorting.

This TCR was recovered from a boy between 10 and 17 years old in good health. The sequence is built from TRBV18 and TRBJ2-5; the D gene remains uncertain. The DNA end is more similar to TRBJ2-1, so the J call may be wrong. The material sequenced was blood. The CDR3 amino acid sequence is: CASSPALQQNEQFF. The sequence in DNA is TGTGCCAGCTCACCAGCTCTCCAGCAGAATGAGCAGTTCTTC.